The rows below give T cell receptor beta chains drawn from one sample of a study of T cells and Merkel cell carcinoma outcomes. The data were produced by immunoSEQ multiplex PCR, yet TCRdb's version contains in-frame clones alone and is incomplete. The repertoire holds about 19,000 clones, with over 75% as singletons. Sequencing used tumor tissue from Merkel cell carcinoma. Every receptor here comes from a human donor with Merkel cell carcinoma. CDR3s include the opening cysteine and the closing phenylalanine or tryptophan. The D gene is left open where the match is weak.

j_call,v_call,d_call,cdr3_aa
TRBJ2-7,TRBV6-5,.,CASSVLASSYEQYF
TRBJ1-5,TRBV6-5,.,CASYAQSGQPQHF
TRBJ1-6,TRBV7-9,.,CASSLDGRLMSF
TRBJ2-3,TRBV28,TRBD2,CASSLAGAGDTQYF
TRBJ2-3,TRBV2,TRBD1,CDTRGTGKGDTDTQYF
TRBJ1-4,TRBV5-1,TRBD1,CASSPRQGGSEKLFF
TRBJ2-7,TRBV5-6,.,CASSLASDEQYF
TRBJ1-2,TRBV5-1,.,CASSLETGRAYGYTF
TRBJ2-1,TRBV11-1,.,CASSLGGEQFF
TRBJ2-3,TRBV5-6,TRBD1,CASSWTGEDTQYF
TRBJ2-7,TRBV5-1,.,CASSLKGRPYEQYF
TRBJ2-5,TRBV21-1,.,CASSNVGGTQYF
TRBJ1-4,TRBV12-5,.,CASGLVGGNEKLFF
TRBJ1-1,TRBV9,.,CASSPRTEFDTEAFF
TRBJ2-5,TRBV6-1,.,CASSDPWGETQYF
TRBJ2-3,TRBV5-6,TRBD2,CASSLTSGRPDTQYF
TRBJ2-5,TRBV9,TRBD2,CASSVGTSGGGQETQYF
TRBJ2-5,TRBV9,TRBD1,CASSVGTGEGETQYF
TRBJ1-5,TRBV18,.,CASSPKYAGHSNQPQHF
TRBJ1-1,TRBV27,.,CASEERGRTEAFF
TRBJ2-6,TRBV28,.,CASSGIFGGPSGANVLTF
TRBJ1-5,TRBV7-9,.,CASSLSAGWNQPQHF
TRBJ2-1,TRBV18,TRBD2,CASSPRLAGGYNEQFF
TRBJ2-2,TRBV10-2,TRBD1,CASRSPGTGGHTGELFF
TRBJ2-1,TRBV4-1,TRBD2,CASSQELSSGRKFF
TRBJ1-1,TRBV9,.,CASSVDVNTEAFF